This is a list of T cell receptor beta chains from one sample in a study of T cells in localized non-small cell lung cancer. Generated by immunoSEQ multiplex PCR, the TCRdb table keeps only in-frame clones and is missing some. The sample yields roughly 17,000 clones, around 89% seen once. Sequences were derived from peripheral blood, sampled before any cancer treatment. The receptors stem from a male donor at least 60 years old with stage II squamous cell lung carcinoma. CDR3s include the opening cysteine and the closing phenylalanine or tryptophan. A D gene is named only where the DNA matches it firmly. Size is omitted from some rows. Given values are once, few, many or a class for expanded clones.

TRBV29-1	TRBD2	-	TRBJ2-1	TGCAGCGTTGAGGGACTAGCGGGCTCCTACAATGAGCAGTTCTTC	CSVEGLAGSYNEQFF
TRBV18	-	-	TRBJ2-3	TGTGCCAGCGAAATAGCAGGGGCGGGAATCAGCACAGATACGCAGTATTTT	CASEIAGAGISTDTQYF
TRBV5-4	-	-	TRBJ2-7	TGTGCCAGCAGTTCAACACGACAGACGAGCTCCTACGAGCAGTACTTC	CASSSTRQTSSYEQYF
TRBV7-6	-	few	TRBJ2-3	TGTGCCAGCAGCTTTGTAGGCACAGATACGCAGTATTTT	CASSFVGTDTQYF
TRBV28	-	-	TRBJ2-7	TGTGCCAGCAGGTCCCGGACACGGAGCTACGAGCAGTACTTC	CASRSRTRSYEQYF
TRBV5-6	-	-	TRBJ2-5	TGTGCCAGCAGCTTGGTTCAGCGCCAAGAGACCCAGTACTTC	CASSLVQRQETQYF
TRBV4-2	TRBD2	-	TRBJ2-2	TGTGCCAGCAGCCAGCCGGGACTAGCGGGAGCCGGGGAGCTGTTTTTT	CASSQPGLAGAGELFF
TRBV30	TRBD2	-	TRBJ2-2	TGTGCCTGGATGAATTTAGCGGGAATAACCGGGGAGCTGTTTTTT	CAWMNLAGITGELFF
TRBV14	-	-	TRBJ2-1	TGTGCCAGCAGCCTTACTAGCTGGGTGCAGTTCTTC	CASSLTSWVQFF
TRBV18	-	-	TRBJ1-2	TGTGCCAGCTCACCACGGTTCCATACAGACTATGGCTACACCTTC	CASSPRFHTDYGYTF
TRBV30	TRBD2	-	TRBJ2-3	TGTGCCTGGGGTAGCGGGCCCGGTTGGGCGGATACGCAGTATTTT	CAWGSGPGWADTQYF
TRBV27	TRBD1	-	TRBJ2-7	TGTGCCAGCAGTTTATCCTTCACAGGGGAAGCGGCCTACGAGCAGTACTTC	CASSLSFTGEAAYEQYF
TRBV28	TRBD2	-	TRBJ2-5	TGTGCCAGCAGTTTATTAGCGGGAGGGGGAGAGACCCAGTACTTC	CASSLLAGGGETQYF
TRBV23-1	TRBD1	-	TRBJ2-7	TGCGCCAGCAGTCAGCCGGGACAGGGGCCGAGCTCCTACGAGCAGTACTTC	CASSQPGQGPSSYEQYF
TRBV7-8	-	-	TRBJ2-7	TGTGCCAGCAGCTTAGAGTGGGGCGTTAGCTCCTACGAGCAGTACTTC	CASSLEWGVSSYEQYF
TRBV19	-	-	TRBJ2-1	TGTGCCAGTAGGGTCGGGCCGGGAATAGTGGGTGAGCAGTTCTTC	CASRVGPGIVGEQFF
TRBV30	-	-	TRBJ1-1	TGTGCCTGGAGTCTCCTGAACACTGAAGCTTTCTTT	CAWSLLNTEAFF
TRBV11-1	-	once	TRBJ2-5	TGTGCCAGCAGCCCTGAGGAAGAGACCCAGTACTTC	CASSPEEETQYF
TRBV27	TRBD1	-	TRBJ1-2	TGTGCCAGCAGTTGGGGACAGGGTCACTATGGCTACACCTTC	CASSWGQGHYGYTF
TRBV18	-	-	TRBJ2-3	TGTGCCAGCTCACCACTGAGGGGCGCAGATACGCAGTATTTT	CASSPLRGADTQYF
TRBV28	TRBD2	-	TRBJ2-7	TGTGCCAGCAGTTTCCAAGCGGGAGGCCTGAACTTC	CASSFQAGGLNF
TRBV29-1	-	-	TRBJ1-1	TGCAGCGTTGAATCCCTTGGGCGGAACACTGAAGCTTTCTTT	CSVESLGRNTEAFF
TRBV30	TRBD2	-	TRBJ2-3	TGTGCCTGGTCTAGCGGGCCTAGCACAGATACGCAGTATTTT	CAWSSGPSTDTQYF
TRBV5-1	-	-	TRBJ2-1	TGCGCCAGCAGCTTGGTTCAGGCGAGCTCCTACAATGAGCAGTTCTTC	CASSLVQASSYNEQFF
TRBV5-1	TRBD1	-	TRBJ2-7	TGCGCCAGCAGCTTACAGGGGGCGGCGGAATACGAGCAGTACTTC	CASSLQGAAEYEQYF
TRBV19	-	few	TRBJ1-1	TGTGCCAGTAGTTTCATACAGGACCTCATGAACACTGAAGCTTTCTTT	CASSFIQDLMNTEAFF
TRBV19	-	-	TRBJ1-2	TGTGCCAGTAGTATTGGGGGAAACTATGGCTACACCTTC	CASSIGGNYGYTF
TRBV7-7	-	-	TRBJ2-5	TGTGCTAGCAGCTTAGAGGGTAGGCAAGAGACCCAGTACTTC	CASSLEGRQETQYF
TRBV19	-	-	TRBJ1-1	TGTGCCAGTAGTCAAGACTTCGCTGAAGCTTTCTTT	CASSQDFAEAFF
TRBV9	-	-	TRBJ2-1	TGTGCCAGCAGCGTAGGTTGGGGGCGCGCAGATGAGCAGTTCTTC	CASSVGWGRADEQFF
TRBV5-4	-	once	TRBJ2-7	TGTGCCAGCAGCCTAGACCCCGCCTACGAGCAGTACTTC	CASSLDPAYEQYF
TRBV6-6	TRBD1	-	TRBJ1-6	TGTGCCAGCAGTTACCCCGGGACAGGGTCTTCACCCCTCCACTTT	CASSYPGTGSSPLHF
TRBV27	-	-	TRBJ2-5	TGTGCCAGCAGTCCCGGACTAAACTTGCTGATAGAGACCCAGTACTTC	CASSPGLNLLIETQYF
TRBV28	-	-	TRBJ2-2	TGTGCCAGCAGTTTAAGGGAATCCGGGGAGCTGTTTTTT	CASSLRESGELFF
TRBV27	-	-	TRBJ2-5	TGTGCCAGCAGTTTAGGCGGAGGGCGGGAGACCCAGTACTTC	CASSLGGGRETQYF
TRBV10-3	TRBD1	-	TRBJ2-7	TGTGCCATCAGTGGGACAGGGAAAGGCTACGAGCAGTACTTC	CAISGTGKGYEQYF